The next 24 T cell receptor beta chains were all read from a single sample in a study of CD8 T cells in ankylosing spondylitis. Findings and caveats of the study: Ankylosing spondylitis blood appeared to carry a characteristic TCR beta motif of roughly 8 highly homologous variants.

TCRdb redid the calling of the 5' RACE reads with MiXCR, one entry per CDR3 protein. The table lists some 400,000 distinct CDR3 sequences, 20% to 25% of them singletons. These TCRs' antigens remain unknown. The source material was blood, either unsorted or a sorted T cell fraction (not recorded which). Source of these receptors: a male donor with ankylosing spondylitis.

This clonotype was seen a handful of times. V and J are TRBV28 and TRBJ2-7; 7 bases are shared with TRBD1. In germline, CDR1 is MDHEN, CDR2 SYDVKM. This CDR3 has 12 residues. V lost 7 bases to trimming and J lost 2 bases; unmatched junction nucleotides: 2. The chain's CDR3 is CASKGTAYEQYF. The CDR3 DNA reads as TGTGCCAGCAAAGGGACAGCCTACGAGCAGTACTTC.

The sample holds many counts of this clonotype. The rearrangement links TRBV15 to TRBJ2-5; D is ambiguous. CDR3 length equals 13 residues. CDR1 and CDR2 from the germline V gene are LNHNV and YYDKDF (reference sequence). V was shortened by 0 bases and J by 0 bases, with 2 bases between the two germline ends. The CDR3 reads CATSRDDQETQYF. CDR3 coding DNA: TGTGCCACCAGCAGAGATGACCAAGAGACCCAGTACTTC.

The chain employs TRBV5-1 and TRBJ2-5; 8 nucleotides agree with TRBD1. V shed 1 base and J 5 bases; nucleotides not matched to a gene: 10. Germline V gene data show CDR1 as SGHRS and CDR2 as YFSETQ. CDR3 length equals 16 residues. In DNA form, the CDR3 reads TGCGCCAGCAGCTTGACCGGACAGGGATATAGGGAGACCCAGTACTTC. It yields the protein CASSLTGQGYRETQYF.

The chain recombines TRBV10-3 with TRBJ1-1; maybe TRBD1 (6 bases). Germline values: CDR1 ENHRY, CDR2 SYGVKD. The CDR3 is 14 amino acids. V was pared by 2 bases and J by 2 bases, with 9 bases between. This CDR3 reads CAISEQGHNTEAFF. The CDR3 region has the DNA TGTGCCATCAGTGAGCAGGGGCACAACACTGAAGCTTTCTTT.

This clonotype was seen more than once but under ten times. The chain carries TRBV24-1 and TRBJ2-1, with a weak D call TRBD2 (5 bases). Germline V gene data show CDR1 as KGHDR and CDR2 as SFDVKD. This CDR3 is 11 amino acids long. The V end was cut by 9 bases, the J end by 7 bases, with 9 bases between. CDR3 coding DNA: TGTGCCACCGAGGGCGAGAATGAGCAGTTCTTC. Translation: CATEGENEQFF.

This chain connects TRBV7-2 to TRBJ2-3; tentatively, D is TRBD1 or TRBD2 (5 bases each). With 8 bases removed from V and 2 bases from J, the gap between germline ends came to 14 bases. Germline V CDR1 and CDR2: SGHTA, FQGNSA. This CDR3 is built from 14 residues. The CDR3 sequence: CASGDQIATDTQYF. The CDR3 DNA sequence: TGTGCCAGCGGGGACCAGATAGCCACAGATACGCAGTATTTT.

This clonotype has more than one count but fewer than ten. The gene calls are TRBV20-1 and TRBJ2-7, with D hard to call. From germline, CDR1 is DFQATT and CDR2 SNEGSKA (reference sequence). The CDR3 runs 13 residues. The V and J ends lost 2 bases and 4 bases respectively, with 12 bases between them. The DNA of the CDR3 is TGCAGTGCTAGATCCGGGCCCCATTACGAGCAGTACTTC. Translation: CSARSGPHYEQYF.

The chain combines TRBV30 with TRBJ2-7; 7 bases agree with TRBD1. Trimming took 3 bases from V and 3 from J; bases not matched to a gene: 8. The CDR3 sequence is 14 residues long. Per the germline V gene, CDR1 is GTSNPN and CDR2 is SVGIG (reference sequence). CDR3 amino acids: CAWSGWDRNYEQYF. CDR3 DNA sequence: TGTGCCTGGAGCGGTTGGGACAGAAACTACGAGCAGTACTTC.

The chain employs TRBV20-1 and TRBJ1-2, with a tentative D call TRBD1 (6 bases). The CDR3 length is 13 residues. With 4 bases removed from V and 0 bases from J, the gap between germline ends came to 9 bases. CDR1 is DFQATT and CDR2 is SNEGSKA in the germline V gene (reference sequence). CDR3 loop: CSAIQGANYGYTF. The CDR3 DNA is TGCAGTGCTATACAGGGAGCTAACTATGGCTACACCTTC.

The chain joins TRBV6-5 to TRBJ2-3; 11 bases agree with TRBD1. CDR3 length equals 18 residues. V shed 1 base, J shed 3 bases, and the junction held 9 bases outside the gene matches. CDR1 and CDR2 (germline): MNHEY, SVGAGI. CDR3 sequence reads: CASSYLGTGGLGTDTQYF. CDR3 DNA: TGTGCCAGCAGTTACTTGGGGACAGGGGGTCTCGGGACAGATACGCAGTATTTT.

The chain is built from TRBV20-1 and TRBJ2-1; 8 nucleotides line up with TRBD2. V lost 2 bases, J lost 3 bases, and 3 bases stayed unmatched. CDR1 and CDR2 from the germline V gene are DFQATT and SNEGSKA (reference sequence). The CDR3 is 14 residues long. The CDR3 loop is CSARNSGVYNEQFF. Written as DNA, the CDR3 is TGCAGTGCTAGAAATAGCGGGGTCTACAATGAGCAGTTCTTC.

In its sample, this clonotype was seen many times. This chain links TRBV7-3 with TRBJ2-7; maybe TRBD2 (5 bases). CDR3 size: 15 residues. V gave up 1 base and J gave up 3 bases, with 13 bases separating them. Germline V CDR1 and CDR2: SGHTA, FQGTGA. CDR3 bases: TGTGCCAGCAGCTTAAATCCGGGGAATTTCTACGAGCAGTACTTC. This sequence encodes CASSLNPGNFYEQYF.

Only a few counts were recorded for this clonotype. This rearrangement joins TRBV28 to TRBJ1-5, with D unresolved. Between the trimmed V and J ends, which lost 5 bases and 4 bases, there was a span of 12 bases. Looked up from germline, CDR1 is MDHEN and CDR2 is SYDVKM. CDR3 length: 14 amino acids. The chain's CDR3 is CASSRARGNQPQHF. CDR3 DNA: TGTGCCAGCAGTAGAGCCAGAGGTAATCAGCCCCAGCATTTT. Full variable domain (outside the CDR3, taken from reference TRBV28 and TRBJ1-5): DVKVTQSSRYLVKRTGEKVFLECVQDMDHENMFWYRQDPGLGLRLIYFSYDVKMKEKGDIPEGYSVSREKKERFSLILESASTNQTSMYLCASSRARGNQPQHFGDGTRLSIL.

The chain is built from TRBV20-1 and TRBJ2-3; 7 nucleotides line up with TRBD2. After removal of 5 bases from V and 2 bases from J, the junction contained 7 bases not matched to a gene. This CDR3 is built from 14 residues. CDR1 and CDR2 from the germline V gene are DFQATT and SNEGSKA (reference sequence). CDR3 sequence (DNA): TGCAGTGCTCCAGGGAGGGGATCCACAGATACGCAGTATTTT. Residues: CSAPGRGSTDTQYF.

This clonotype was recorded many times. The V gene is TRBV10-3, the J gene TRBJ2-1; tentative D call: TRBD2 (5 bases). The CDR3 length is 15 residues. Germline CDR1 is ENHRY and CDR2 is SYGVKD. V lost 7 bases and J 5 bases, leaving 18 bases between the germline ends. CDR3 loop: CAIKSSSSIHNEQFF. As DNA, the CDR3 is TGTGCCATCAAGTCATCGTCTAGCATACACAATGAGCAGTTCTTC.

This chain connects TRBV20-1 to TRBJ2-3; D not certain. Germline CDR1 reads DFQATT; CDR2 reads SNEGSKA (reference sequence). The CDR3 covers 14 residues. CDR3: CSSTQSSSTDTQYF. In DNA form, the CDR3 reads TGCAGCTCGACACAGAGCTCTAGCACAGATACGCAGTATTTT.

V is TRBV15 and J is TRBJ2-7; 12 bases are shared with TRBD2. This CDR3 is 17 amino acids long. The V gene's germline CDR1 is LNHNV and CDR2 YYDKDF (reference sequence). Unmatched junction bases numbered 3, after V lost 0 bases and J lost 0 bases. CDR3 in amino acids: CATSRETGLAGSYEQYF. The CDR3 DNA is TGTGCCACCAGCAGAGAAACGGGACTAGCGGGCTCCTACGAGCAGTACTTC.

This sequence joins TRBV3-1 and TRBJ1-1, with 7 bases aligning to TRBD1. The CDR3 spans 15 residues. Germline V lookup: CDR1 LGHDT, CDR2 YNNKEL (reference sequence). Germline trimming cut 0 bases from V and 5 bases from J; bases unmatched to any gene: 6. Written as DNA, the CDR3 is TGTGCCAGCAGCCAAGAGTCGACAGGGCGGACTGAAGCTTTCTTT. Translation: CASSQESTGRTEAFF. The full variable domain, completed using reference TRBV3-1 and TRBJ1-1, is DTAVSQTPKYLVTQMGNDKSIKCEQNLGHDTMYWYKQDSKKFLKIMFSYNNKELIINETVPNRFSPKSPDKAHLNLHINSLELGDSAVYFCASSQESTGRTEAFFGQGTRLTVV.

The chain combines TRBV5-1 with TRBJ2-2; D remains ambiguous. The germline CDR1 and CDR2 sequences are SGHRS and YFSETQ. V was clipped by 6 bases and J by 7 bases, with 10 bases between them. This CDR3 comprises 12 residues. In DNA form, the CDR3 reads TGCGCCAGCACGCCGACACACGGGGAGCTGTTTTTT. Protein sequence: CASTPTHGELFF.

The chain uses TRBV28 and TRBJ1-5; no definite D call. V shed 4 bases and J shed 3 bases, with 13 bases lying between them. Germline CDR1 is MDHEN and CDR2 is SYDVKM. CDR3 length: 15 amino acids. CDR3 sequence (DNA): TGTGCCAGCAGTTCGGGCAGGAACCTCAATCAGCCCCAGCATTTT. Amino acids: CASSSGRNLNQPQHF.

This clonotype was seen ten or more times. The DNA of the CDR3 is TGTGCCAGCTCTCGCCGGGCCGCGCCCCAAGAGACCCAGTACTTC. It is translated as CASSRRAAPQETQYF. The rearrangement joins TRBV18 to TRBJ2-5; unclear D gene. This CDR3 contains 15 residues. V dropped 6 bases and J dropped 1 base, with 15 bases sitting between them. From germline, CDR1 is KGHSH and CDR2 LQKENI.

This clonotype has only a few counts. The chain employs TRBV12-3 or TRBV12-4 and TRBJ2-1; either TRBD1 or TRBD2 may fit D (6 bases each). The CDR3 spans 16 residues. The V end was cut by 5 bases, the J end by 8 bases, with 22 bases between. CDR3 amino acids: CASSPADRGGIHEQFF. CDR3 sequence (DNA): TGTGCCAGCAGTCCCGCCGACAGAGGGGGGATCCATGAGCAGTTCTTC.

This clonotype was detected only a few times. V gene TRBV30 combines with J gene TRBJ2-1; D remains ambiguous. Between the trimmed V and J ends, which lost 1 base and 10 bases, there was a span of 11 bases. Germline values: CDR1 GTSNPN, CDR2 SVGIG (reference sequence). This CDR3 contains 12 residues. CDR3 protein: CAWSGIAYEQFF. DNA for the CDR3: TGTGCCTGGAGTGGAATAGCTTACGAGCAGTTCTTC.

Only a few counts were recorded for this clonotype. The V gene is TRBV7-2, the J gene TRBJ2-4; no definite D call. CDR1 SGHTA and CDR2 FQGNSA come from the germline V gene. The ends were cut back, 6 bases at V and 0 bases at J, with 6 bases in the middle. The CDR3 runs 13 residues. CDR3 bases: TGTGCCAGCAGGGACCTAGCCAAAAACATTCAGTACTTC. Translation: CASRDLAKNIQYF.